This T cell receptor (beta chain) was found in a study of T cells in localized non-small cell lung cancer. Regarding the study as a whole: Uninvolved adjacent lung showed higher T cell clonality than tumor. Sequencing was limited to one tumor region, leaving the possibility of heterogeneity open. Within adjacent lung there appeared a median roughly 60 of the top 100 tumor clones.

Only in-frame clones appear in the TCRdb table, and some are missing; sequencing was by immunoSEQ multiplex PCR. There are about 70,000 clones in the sample; roughly nine tenths occur only once, and less than 25% lies in the top ten. Comments on this clone: As yet, its antigen is unknown.

CDR3 size: 16 residues. Per germline, CDR1 KGHSH and CDR2 LQKENI. Germline trimming cut 4 bases from V and 4 bases from J; bases unmatched to any gene: 8. Material: peripheral blood, obtained before any cancer treatment. This TCR was sampled from a male donor aged 60 or over with stage III squamous cell lung carcinoma. The genes are TRBV18 and TRBJ1-5; TRBD1 matches at 9 bases. CDR3 sequence: CASSREQGAENQPQHF. The CDR3, as DNA: TGTGCCAGCTCACGGGAACAGGGGGCTGAGAATCAGCCCCAGCATTTT.